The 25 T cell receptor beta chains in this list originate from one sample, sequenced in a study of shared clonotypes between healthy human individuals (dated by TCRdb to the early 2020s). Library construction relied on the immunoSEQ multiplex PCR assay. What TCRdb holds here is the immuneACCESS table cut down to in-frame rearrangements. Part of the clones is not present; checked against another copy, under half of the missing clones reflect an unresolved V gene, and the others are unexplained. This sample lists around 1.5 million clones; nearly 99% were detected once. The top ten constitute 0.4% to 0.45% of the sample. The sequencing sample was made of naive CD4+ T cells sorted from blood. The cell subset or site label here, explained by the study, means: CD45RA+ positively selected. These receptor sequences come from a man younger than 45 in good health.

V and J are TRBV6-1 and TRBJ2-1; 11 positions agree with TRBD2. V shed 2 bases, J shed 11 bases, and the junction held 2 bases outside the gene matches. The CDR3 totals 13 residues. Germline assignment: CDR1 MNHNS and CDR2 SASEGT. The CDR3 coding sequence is TGTGCCAGCAGTGAACTGACTAGCGGGAAGCAGTTCTTC. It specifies CASSELTSGKQFF.

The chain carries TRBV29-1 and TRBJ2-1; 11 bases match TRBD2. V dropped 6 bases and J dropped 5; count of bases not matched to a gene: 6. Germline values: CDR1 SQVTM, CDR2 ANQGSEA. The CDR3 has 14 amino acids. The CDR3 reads CSVGTGLADNEQFF. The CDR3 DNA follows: TGCAGCGTCGGAACGGGACTAGCGGACAATGAGCAGTTCTTC.

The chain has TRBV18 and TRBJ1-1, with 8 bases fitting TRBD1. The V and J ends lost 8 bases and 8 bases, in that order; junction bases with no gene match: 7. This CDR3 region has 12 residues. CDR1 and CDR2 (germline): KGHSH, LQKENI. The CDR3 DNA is TGTGCCAGCCATCACCGGGACAGGGAAGCTTTCTTT. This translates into CASHHRDREAFF.

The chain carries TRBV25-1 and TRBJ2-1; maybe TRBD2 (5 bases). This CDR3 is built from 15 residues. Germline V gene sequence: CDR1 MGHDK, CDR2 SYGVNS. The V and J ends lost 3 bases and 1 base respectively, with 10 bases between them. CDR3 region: CASSDFGGSYNEQFF. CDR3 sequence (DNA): TGTGCCAGCAGTGATTTTGGCGGGTCCTACAATGAGCAGTTCTTC.

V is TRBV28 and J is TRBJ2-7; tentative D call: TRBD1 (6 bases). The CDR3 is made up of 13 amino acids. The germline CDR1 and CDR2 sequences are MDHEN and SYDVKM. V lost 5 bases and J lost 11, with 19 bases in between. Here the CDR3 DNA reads TGTGCCAGCAGTCCACAGGGTGAAGGAAAGGAGTACTTC. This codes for CASSPQGEGKEYF.

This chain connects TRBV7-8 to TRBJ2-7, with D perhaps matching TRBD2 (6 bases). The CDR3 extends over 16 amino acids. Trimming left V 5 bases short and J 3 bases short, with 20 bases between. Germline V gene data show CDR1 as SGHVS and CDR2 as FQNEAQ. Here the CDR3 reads CASSVRTRGENYEQYF. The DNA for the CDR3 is TGTGCCAGCAGCGTTAGAACCCGCGGGGAGAACTACGAGCAGTACTTC.

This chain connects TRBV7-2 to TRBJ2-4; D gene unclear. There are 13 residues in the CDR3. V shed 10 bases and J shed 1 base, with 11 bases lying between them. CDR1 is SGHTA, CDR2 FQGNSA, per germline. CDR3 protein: CATVPWAKNIQYF. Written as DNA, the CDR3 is TGTGCCACCGTACCTTGGGCCAAAAACATTCAGTACTTC.

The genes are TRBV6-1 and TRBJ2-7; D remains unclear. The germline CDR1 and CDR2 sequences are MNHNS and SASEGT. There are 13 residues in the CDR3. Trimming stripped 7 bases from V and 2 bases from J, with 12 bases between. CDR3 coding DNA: TGTGCCAGCACCCCTATTGAACCCTACGAGCAGTACTTC. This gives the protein CASTPIEPYEQYF.

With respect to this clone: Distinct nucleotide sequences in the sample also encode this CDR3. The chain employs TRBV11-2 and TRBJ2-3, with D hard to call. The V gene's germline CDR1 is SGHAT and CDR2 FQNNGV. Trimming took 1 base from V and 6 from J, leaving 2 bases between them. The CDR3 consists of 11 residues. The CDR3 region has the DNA TGTGCCAGCAGCTTAGGTGATACGCAGTATTTT. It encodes CASSLGDTQYF. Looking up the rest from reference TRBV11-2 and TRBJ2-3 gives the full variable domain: EAGVAQSPRYKIIEKRQSVAFWCNPISGHATLYWYQQILGQGPKLLIQFQNNGVVDDSQLPKDRFSAERLKGVDSTLKIQPAKLEDSAVYLCASSLGDTQYFGPGTRLTVL.

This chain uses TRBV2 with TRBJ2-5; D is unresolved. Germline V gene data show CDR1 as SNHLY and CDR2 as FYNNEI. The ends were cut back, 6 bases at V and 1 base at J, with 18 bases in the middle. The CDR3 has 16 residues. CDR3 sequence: CASSTKGVGAQETQYF. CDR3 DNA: TGTGCCAGCAGCACCAAGGGTGTAGGTGCCCAAGAGACCCAGTACTTC.

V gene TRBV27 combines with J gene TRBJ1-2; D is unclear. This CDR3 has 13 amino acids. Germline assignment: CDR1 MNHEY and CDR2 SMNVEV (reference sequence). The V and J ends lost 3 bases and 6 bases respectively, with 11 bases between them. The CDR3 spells CASSFRRTDGYTF. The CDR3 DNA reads TGTGCCAGCAGTTTCCGGCGCACCGATGGCTACACCTTC.

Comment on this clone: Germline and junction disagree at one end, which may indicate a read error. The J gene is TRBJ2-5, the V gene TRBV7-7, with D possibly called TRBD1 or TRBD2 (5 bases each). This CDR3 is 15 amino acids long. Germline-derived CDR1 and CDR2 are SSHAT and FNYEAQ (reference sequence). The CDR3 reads CASSLGLGVGETQYF. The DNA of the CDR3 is TGTGCTAGCAGCTTAGGGCTGGGGGTAGGAGAGACCCAGTACTTC.

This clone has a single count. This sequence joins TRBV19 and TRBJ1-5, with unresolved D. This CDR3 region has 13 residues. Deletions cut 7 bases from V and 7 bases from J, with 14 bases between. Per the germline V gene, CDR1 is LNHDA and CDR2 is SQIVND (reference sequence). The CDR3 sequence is CASTPRVGQPQHF. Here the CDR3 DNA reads TGTGCCAGTACACCTAGGGTGGGGCAGCCCCAGCATTTT. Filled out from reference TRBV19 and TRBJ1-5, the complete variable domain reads DGGITQSPKYLFRKEGQNVTLSCEQNLNHDAMYWYRQDPGQGLRLIYYSQIVNDFQKGDIAEGYSVSREKKESFPLTVTSAQKNPTAFYLCASTPRVGQPQHFGDGTRLSIL.

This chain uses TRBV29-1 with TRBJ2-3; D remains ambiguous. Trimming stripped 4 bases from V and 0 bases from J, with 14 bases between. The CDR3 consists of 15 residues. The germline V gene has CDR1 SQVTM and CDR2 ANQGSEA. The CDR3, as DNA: TGCAGCGTTGGGGTTGGGCTGCGTAGCACAGATACGCAGTATTTT. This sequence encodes CSVGVGLRSTDTQYF.

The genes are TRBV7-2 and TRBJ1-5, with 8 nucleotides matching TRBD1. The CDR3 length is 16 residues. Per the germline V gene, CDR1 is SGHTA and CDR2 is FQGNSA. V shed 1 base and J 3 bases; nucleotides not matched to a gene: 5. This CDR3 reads CASSLETGVVNQPQHF. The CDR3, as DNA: TGTGCCAGCAGCTTAGAGACAGGGGTGGTCAATCAGCCCCAGCATTTT.

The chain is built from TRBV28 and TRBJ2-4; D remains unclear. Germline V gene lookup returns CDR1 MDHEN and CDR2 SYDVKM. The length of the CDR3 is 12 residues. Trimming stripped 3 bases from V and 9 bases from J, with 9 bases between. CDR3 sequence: CASSLIRSIQYF. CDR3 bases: TGTGCCAGCAGTTTGATCCGATCCATTCAGTACTTC. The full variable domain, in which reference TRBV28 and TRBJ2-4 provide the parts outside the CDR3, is DVKVTQSSRYLVKRTGEKVFLECVQDMDHENMFWYRQDPGLGLRLIYFSYDVKMKEKGDIPEGYSVSREKKERFSLILESASTNQTSMYLCASSLIRSIQYFGAGTRLSVL.

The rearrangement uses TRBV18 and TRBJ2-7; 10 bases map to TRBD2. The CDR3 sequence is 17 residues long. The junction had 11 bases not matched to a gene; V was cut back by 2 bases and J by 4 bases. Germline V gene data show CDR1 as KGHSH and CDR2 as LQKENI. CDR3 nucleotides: TGTGCCAGCTCACCATCCTTAGCTAGCGGGAGTTCTTACGAGCAGTACTTC. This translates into CASSPSLASGSSYEQYF.

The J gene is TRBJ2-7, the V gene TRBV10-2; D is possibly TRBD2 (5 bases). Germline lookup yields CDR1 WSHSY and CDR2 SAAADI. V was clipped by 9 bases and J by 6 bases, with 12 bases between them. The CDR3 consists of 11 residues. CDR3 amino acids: CASRENGEQYF. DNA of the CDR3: TGCGCCAGTCGGGAAAACGGCGAGCAGTACTTC.

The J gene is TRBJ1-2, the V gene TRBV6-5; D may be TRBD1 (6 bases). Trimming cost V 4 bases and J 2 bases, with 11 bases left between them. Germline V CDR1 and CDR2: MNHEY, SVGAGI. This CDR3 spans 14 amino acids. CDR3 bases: TGTGCCAGCAGTTTACGGACAGTAAACTATGGCTACACCTTC. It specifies CASSLRTVNYGYTF.

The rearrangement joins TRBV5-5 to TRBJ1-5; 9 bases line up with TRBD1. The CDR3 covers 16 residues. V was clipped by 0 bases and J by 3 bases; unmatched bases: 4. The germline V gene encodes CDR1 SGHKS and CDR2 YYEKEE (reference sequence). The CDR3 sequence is CASSLGDRVDNQPQHF. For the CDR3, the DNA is TGTGCCAGCAGCTTGGGGGACAGGGTTGACAATCAGCCCCAGCATTTT.

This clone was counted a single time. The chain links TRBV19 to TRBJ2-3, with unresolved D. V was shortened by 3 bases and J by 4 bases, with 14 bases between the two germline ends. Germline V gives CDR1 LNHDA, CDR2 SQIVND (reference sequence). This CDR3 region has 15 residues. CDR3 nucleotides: TGTGCCAGTAGTATCGTGGCAGGTTTTCCAGATACGCAGTATTTT. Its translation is CASSIVAGFPDTQYF.

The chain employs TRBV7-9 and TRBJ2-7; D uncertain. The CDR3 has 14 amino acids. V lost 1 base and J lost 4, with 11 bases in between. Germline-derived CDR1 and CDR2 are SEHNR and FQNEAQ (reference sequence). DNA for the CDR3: TGTGCCAGCAGCTTAGAAAGTACGGTGTACGAGCAGTACTTC. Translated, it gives CASSLESTVYEQYF.

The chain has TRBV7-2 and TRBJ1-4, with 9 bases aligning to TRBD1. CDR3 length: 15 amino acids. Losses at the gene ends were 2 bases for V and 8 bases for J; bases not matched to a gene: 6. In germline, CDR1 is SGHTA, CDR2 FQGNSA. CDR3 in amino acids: CASSLRDRVGEKLFF. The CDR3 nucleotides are TGTGCCAGCAGCTTACGGGACAGGGTAGGAGAAAAACTGTTTTTT.

The CDR3 is CASRRGTVLNEQFF. CDR3 coding DNA: TGTGCCAGCAGACGAGGGACGGTTCTGAATGAGCAGTTCTTC. This rearrangement joins TRBV6-5 to TRBJ2-1, with D possibly being TRBD1 or TRBD2 (5 bases each). The V end lost 6 bases, the J end lost 7 bases, and 16 bases lay between the germline ends. Per germline, CDR1 MNHEY and CDR2 SVGAGI. The CDR3 covers 14 residues.

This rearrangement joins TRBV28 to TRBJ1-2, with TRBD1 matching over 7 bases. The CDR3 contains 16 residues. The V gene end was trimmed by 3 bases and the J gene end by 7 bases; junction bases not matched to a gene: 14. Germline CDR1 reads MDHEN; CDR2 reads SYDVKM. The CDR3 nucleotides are TGTGCCAGCAGTTTCACCCCGGGACAGTTTAAAGGTGGCTACACCTTC. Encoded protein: CASSFTPGQFKGGYTF.